The next 19 T cell receptor beta chains were all read from a single sample in a study of T cells in Graves' hyperthyroidism and ophthalmopathy. The TCR beta CDR3 regions underwent amplification using RNA transcripts as the source. Initially, a first-round RT-PCR of the TCR CDR3 employed the HTBI primer set. Via MiXCR, TCRdb re-called the multiplex PCR reads, giving one row per CDR3 protein. The table shows 370,000 or so distinct CDR3 sequences, with around an eighth occurring only once. Sequenced: blood. These receptors were taken from a man aged 25 to 40 with Graves' hyperthyroidism that later progressed to Graves' ophthalmopathy.

There are many counts of this clonotype. This chain links TRBV12-3 or TRBV12-4 with TRBJ1-4; D may be TRBD1 (6 bases). Deletions cut 6 bases from V and 8 bases from J, with 16 bases between. CDR3 size: 14 residues. The CDR3 sequence: CASRHTGKGEKLFF. DNA of the CDR3: TGTGCCAGCAGACACACAGGGAAGGGGGAAAAACTGTTTTTT.

This clonotype was picked up many times. This chain's CDR3 is CASSHSAAREAFF. The CDR3, as DNA: TGTGCCAGCAGTCATTCGGCGGCGAGGGAAGCTTTCTTT. The chain couples TRBV7-9 to TRBJ1-1; D remains ambiguous. V was cut by 6 bases and J by 8 bases, with 16 bases left in between. This CDR3 contains 13 residues. Germline lookup yields CDR1 SEHNR and CDR2 FQNEAQ (reference sequence).

This clonotype was counted many times. V usage is TRBV28 and J usage is TRBJ2-1; 9 bases line up with TRBD1. Germline V gene sequence: CDR1 MDHEN, CDR2 SYDVKM. The trim removed 5 bases at V and 10 bases at J, leaving 12 bases unmatched. The CDR3 extends over 15 amino acids. This chain's CDR3 is CASSVPGQGPGEQFF. For the CDR3, the DNA is TGTGCCAGCAGTGTACCGGGACAGGGACCAGGGGAGCAGTTCTTC.

This clonotype was recorded many times. The V call is TRBV2, the J call TRBJ1-5, with 8 bases identical to TRBD1. V was clipped by 6 bases and J by 6 bases; unmatched bases: 4. Germline V CDR1 and CDR2: SNHLY, FYNNEI. The CDR3 contains 13 residues. The CDR3 bases are TGTGCCAGCAGCAACAGGGGGAGTCAGCCCCAGCATTTT. Amino acids: CASSNRGSQPQHF.

This clonotype has at least ten counts. The rearrangement links TRBV29-1 to TRBJ1-1; weak D call: TRBD1 (6 bases). V was cut by 6 bases and J by 1 base, with 15 bases left in between. The CDR3 length is 14 residues. The germline gives CDR1 SQVTM, CDR2 ANQGSEA. The CDR3 protein is CSVPGEVGNTEAFF. Written as DNA, the CDR3 is TGCAGCGTCCCAGGGGAGGTGGGGAACACTGAAGCTTTCTTT.

This sequence joins TRBV5-1 and TRBJ2-7; D is possibly TRBD2 (6 bases). The V gene lost 7 bases and the J gene lost 5 bases, with 25 bases spanning the gap. This CDR3 has 16 amino acids. CDR1 SGHRS and CDR2 YFSETQ come from the germline V gene. CDR3 nucleotides: TGCGCCAGCTCACGGAACCTAGCCGGCCCGGGGGACGAGCAGTACTTC. Translation gives CASSRNLAGPGDEQYF.

This clonotype was recorded many times. V is TRBV2 and J is TRBJ1-5; 9 nucleotides match TRBD1. The germline V gene has CDR1 SNHLY and CDR2 FYNNEI. V was pared by 5 bases and J by 1 base, with 9 bases of the junction left unmatched. The CDR3 totals 17 residues. The CDR3 here is CASSRGQGIRSNQPQHF. The DNA of the CDR3 is TGTGCCAGCAGTCGCGGACAGGGGATTAGAAGCAATCAGCCCCAGCATTTT.

This clonotype was recorded at least ten times. The J gene is TRBJ1-2, the V gene TRBV30; D possibly corresponds to TRBD1 (5 bases). This CDR3 is 13 amino acids long. Trimming removed 8 bases from V and 2 bases from J, with 15 bases in between. The germline V gene has CDR1 GTSNPN and CDR2 SVGIG (reference sequence). In DNA, the CDR3 is TGTGCCGGAGGGGCACAGACGAACTATGGCTACACCTTC. Amino acids: CAGGAQTNYGYTF.

The chain carries TRBV12-3 or TRBV12-4 and TRBJ1-4; 7 nucleotides align to TRBD1. This CDR3 region has 15 residues. J gave up 3 bases and V 2 bases, and 3 bases lay outside the gene matches. CDR3 bases: TGTGCCAGCAGTTTATGGGACAGCCCTAATGAAAAACTGTTTTTT. It yields the protein CASSLWDSPNEKLFF.

This clonotype occurred many times. This rearrangement joins TRBV27 to TRBJ1-2; D unclear. The V and J ends lost 0 bases and 6 bases respectively, with 14 bases between them. This CDR3 has 15 residues. The germline V gene encodes CDR1 MNHEY and CDR2 SMNVEV (reference sequence). In DNA, the CDR3 is TGTGCCAGCAGTTTATCGATGCAGACACCAAATGGCTACACCTTC. This gives the protein CASSLSMQTPNGYTF.

The chain combines TRBV27 with TRBJ2-1; the D is unclear. Trimming pared 3 bases from V and 0 bases from J, leaving 6 bases between. The CDR3 loop spans 14 amino acids. Per germline, CDR1 MNHEY and CDR2 SMNVEV (reference sequence). In nucleotides, the CDR3 is TGTGCCAGCAGTTTCCGCAACTCCTACAATGAGCAGTTCTTC. This sequence encodes CASSFRNSYNEQFF.

This chain joins TRBV7-8 and TRBJ2-7; no firm D call. The ends were cut back, 3 bases at V and 0 bases at J, with 18 bases in the middle. CDR1 and CDR2 (germline): SGHVS, FQNEAQ. The CDR3 contains 17 residues. CDR3 coding DNA: TGTGCCAGCAGCTTCACCCCTTGGACCCCACCCTCCTACGAGCAGTACTTC. Protein product: CASSFTPWTPPSYEQYF.

This clonotype was seen many times. The CDR3: CASSLGASSYNEQFF. The DNA of the CDR3 is TGTGCCAGCAGTTTGGGCGCGAGCTCCTACAATGAGCAGTTCTTC. The rearrangement uses TRBV7-2 and TRBJ2-1, with unresolved D. Trimming cost V 6 bases and J 0 bases, with 12 bases left between them. The CDR3 covers 15 residues. Germline CDR1 is SGHTA and CDR2 is FQGNSA.

This clonotype was counted between two and nine times. V and J are TRBV4-1 and TRBJ1-1; the match to TRBD1 covers 7 bases. Germline assignment: CDR1 MGHRA and CDR2 YSYEKL. The junction had 9 bases not matched to a gene; V was cut back by 0 bases and J by 5 bases. This CDR3 has 16 residues. The DNA for the CDR3 is TGCGCCAGCAGCCAAGATGTCGTCAGGGGGAATACTGAAGCTTTCTTT. This encodes CASSQDVVRGNTEAFF.

A few counts support this clonotype. This could be a read error, since a much larger clone is one nucleotide away. The chain has TRBV2 and TRBJ1-1, with TRBD1 matching over 7 bases. The CDR3 runs 16 residues. V was clipped by 6 bases and J by 1 base; unmatched bases: 11. The germline CDR1 and CDR2 sequences are SNHLY and FYNNEI. CDR3 protein: CASRLDRVDTNTEAFF. The CDR3 coding sequence is TGTGCCAGCAGGCTTGACAGGGTGGACACGAACACTGAAGCTTTCTTT.

This clonotype came up a few times. V is TRBV7-9 and J is TRBJ2-1; D is perhaps TRBD1 (5 bases). Germline CDR1 reads SEHNR; CDR2 reads FQNEAQ (reference sequence). The V and J ends lost 8 bases and 4 bases respectively, with 18 bases between them. The CDR3 extends over 15 amino acids. DNA of the CDR3: TGTGCCAGCGCCTTGGGTGAGGACACGTACAATGAGCAGTTCTTC. This sequence encodes CASALGEDTYNEQFF.

This clonotype was found many times. The chain has TRBV11-1 and TRBJ1-1, with TRBD1 matching over 7 bases. V was pared by 2 bases and J by 0 bases, with 9 bases of the junction left unmatched. The CDR3 totals 17 residues. Germline V CDR1 and CDR2: SGHAT, FQDESV (reference sequence). CDR3 in amino acids: CASSLLLTGTMNTEAFF. DNA for the CDR3: TGTGCCAGCAGCTTACTACTGACAGGGACGATGAACACTGAAGCTTTCTTT.

This clonotype was picked up many times. The genes are TRBV12-3 or TRBV12-4 and TRBJ1-2, with D hard to call. With 5 bases removed from V and 5 bases from J, the gap between germline ends came to 9 bases. The CDR3 sequence is 12 residues long. The CDR3 sequence is CASSPGLYGYTF. The CDR3 DNA sequence: TGTGCCAGCAGTCCAGGATTGTATGGCTACACCTTC.

This clonotype showed up just a few times. This rearrangement joins TRBV2 to TRBJ2-5; 11 bases match TRBD2. V gave up 0 bases and J gave up 4 bases; unmatched junction bases: 1. CDR3 length equals 15 residues. CDR1 and CDR2 from the germline V gene are SNHLY and FYNNEI. The CDR3 DNA is TGTGCCAGCAGTGAAGCAGGGACTAGCGGAGAGACCCAGTACTTC. Protein sequence: CASSEAGTSGETQYF.